The present TCR beta chain was sequenced within a study of vaccination and CD4 T cells after COVID-19. As for treatment: approximately nine-day PBMC culture with coronavirus spike peptide pools or control peptides (ViraFEST assay). V lost 0 bases and J lost 5, with 12 bases in between. CDR1 and CDR2 from the germline V gene are SGHTS and YDEGEE. The CDR3 loop spans 16 amino acids. Sequence data for DNA of cultured CD4+ T cells were generated by the Oncomine TCR Beta short-read assay. TCRdb reprocessed the PCR reads via MiXCR and lists one record per CDR3 protein. The sample consists of around 8,100 distinct CDR3 sequences, more than 60% of them appearing once. About this clonotype: What it binds is not known.

The source is a human donor with COVID-19. Sequences were derived from cultured CD4+ T cells from blood, sampled after SARS-CoV-2 vaccination. This rearrangement joins TRBV5-8 to TRBJ1-6; perhaps TRBD1 as D (5 bases). The CDR3 DNA reads as TGTGCCAGCAGCTTGGCCTCAGGGTTCCATAATTCACCCCTCCACTTT. It specifies CASSLASGFHNSPLHF.